The text below deals with one T cell receptor beta chain. This sample was taken from a study of blood T cell repertoires in COVID-19. The wider study: Material from acute and convalescent COVID-19 was sourced from the United States, Italy and Spain.

The germline gives CDR1 SGHTA, CDR2 FQGTGA. V gave up 4 bases and J gave up 0 bases; unmatched junction bases: 3. This CDR3 is 17 amino acids long. Methods used by the authors: Scientists estimated how many nucleated cells there were by amplifying reference gene primers. The repertoire was sequenced with immunoSEQ multiplex PCR; TCRdb's copy has only in-frame clones and lacks some. The V and J calls and clone size come from that table; D and trimming were worked out from the DNA. The repertoire has fewer than 60,000 clones, 70% to 85% of them found once; the top ten carry roughly 10%. Seattle cases were enrolled at active infection and followed longitudinally.

This clonotype originated in a man aged 80 or over with COVID-19, enrolled during active disease. The sample taken for sequencing was peripheral blood. This sequence joins TRBV7-3 and TRBJ1-6, with 10 nucleotides matching TRBD1. The CDR3 is CASSSDRGSSYNSPLHF. The CDR3 DNA is TGTGCCAGCAGCTCGGACAGGGGGAGCTCCTATAATTCACCCCTCCACTTT.